This T cell receptor (beta chain) was found in a study of CXCR3-negative and CXCR3-positive naive CD8 T cells. Overall study findings and caveats: Naive CXCR3-positive and CXCR3-negative cells shared similar TRBV-TRBJ usage, unlike memory cells. CXCR3 levels fell partly with cryopreservation; most assays relied on fresh PBMCs.

Triplicate approximately 300,000-cell sorts were made of each CD8+ T cell subset. Naive CD8+ T cells were CD45RO-CCR7+CD27+CD95-. As for this clonotype: What it binds is not known.

5' RACE that incorporated UMI labels was used to prepare the TRB cDNA libraries. TCRdb re-called the 5' RACE reads; one entry per CDR3 protein, DNA not given. The sample table sets out roughly 89,000 distinct CDR3 sequences. Germline V CDR1 and CDR2: SQVTM, ANQGSEA. CDR3 length: 13 amino acids. Sequences were obtained from naive CXCR3- CD8+ T cells from blood. Sample subset: CD45RO-CCR7+CD27+CD95- naive CD8+ T cells lacking CXCR3 (TNR3-). The chain is built from TRBV29-1 and TRBJ2-7; the TCRdb D gene call, TRBD1, has no DNA to confirm it. This sequence was found in a human donor in good health. Some clones in this sample may be carry-over from other donors' samples. The CDR3 region is CSVEAGEGYEQYF.